The clone carrying this T cell receptor (beta chain) appeared a single time. The germline V gene has CDR1 LGHNA and CDR2 YNFKEQ. The V gene end was trimmed by 0 bases and the J gene end by 8 bases; junction bases not matched to a gene: 9. The CDR3 length is 18 residues. As processed by the authors: Reference gene primer amplification in the assay estimated nucleated cell counts. The data were produced by immunoSEQ multiplex PCR, yet TCRdb's version contains in-frame clones alone and is incomplete. The DNA gave D and trimming, while V, J and clone size come from that table. The sample carries 35,000 to 50,000 clones, approximately 89% recorded once. The sample belongs to a study of blood T cell repertoires in COVID-19. Study background: The United States, Italy and Spain supplied acute and convalescent COVID-19 samples.

The sample consisted of peripheral blood. J is TRBJ2-1 and V is TRBV4-2; 14 nucleotides match TRBD2. The source is a man in his 60s with acute or convalescent COVID-19. The CDR3 is CASSQDPGGTSGSYEQFF. The CDR3 DNA sequence: TGTGCCAGCAGCCAAGATCCGGGCGGGACTAGCGGGAGTTATGAGCAGTTCTTC.